One and the same sample provided the 25 T cell receptor beta chains below, sequenced in a study of blood T cell repertoires in COVID-19 (dated by TCRdb to about 2020). Receptor libraries were prepared by the immunoSEQ multiplex PCR assay. TCRdb's version of the immuneACCESS table is confined to in-frame rearrangements and falls short of the full clone set. An unresolved V gene accounts for under half of the shortfall where checked; the remainder is of unknown origin. The sample table records about 66,000 clones; around 82% of these occur just once. The ten most abundant clones make up 5% to 7.5% of the sample. Sequenced: peripheral blood. The receptors here all came from a man aged 60 to 75 with acute or convalescent COVID-19.

The genes are TRBV9 and TRBJ2-3, with a tentative D call TRBD2 (5 bases). The V gene lost 3 bases and the J gene lost 1 base, with 12 bases spanning the gap. The CDR3 totals 15 residues. Germline assignment: CDR1 SGDLS and CDR2 YYNGEE. CDR3 residues: CASSGQGLRTDTQYF. The CDR3 nucleotides are TGTGCCAGCAGCGGGCAAGGACTTCGCACAGATACGCAGTATTTT. Drawing the rest from reference TRBV9 and TRBJ2-3, the complete variable domain is DSGVTQTPKHLITATGQRVTLRCSPRSGDLSVYWYQQSLDQGLQFLIQYYNGEERAKGNILERFSAQQFPDLHSELNLSSLELGDSALYFCASSGQGLRTDTQYFGPGTRLTVL.

The chain recombines TRBV6-5 with TRBJ1-3, with no clear D. The CDR3 contains 14 residues. The ends were cut back, 8 bases at V and 4 bases at J, with 15 bases in the middle. Germline values: CDR1 MNHEY, CDR2 SVGAGI. CDR3 DNA sequence: TGTGCCAGCGCCCCCAGCAGCGTCGGAAACACCATATATTTT. This translates into CASAPSSVGNTIYF.

V and J are TRBV5-4 and TRBJ2-7, with a weak D call TRBD2 (6 bases). Germline CDR1 and CDR2: SGHNT and YYREEE (reference sequence). The CDR3 is made up of 15 amino acids. V lost 9 bases to trimming and J lost 1 base, with 20 bases between them. CDR3 region: CATKQSYSGSYEQYV. In nucleotides, the CDR3 is TGTGCCACCAAGCAGAGTTATAGCGGTTCCTACGAGCAGTACGTC.

V is TRBV3-1 (or the pseudogene TRBV3-2) and J is TRBJ2-7; TRBD1 might be the D (5 bases). This CDR3 spans 13 amino acids. V was shortened by 1 base and J by 3 bases, with 7 bases between the two germline ends. Germline V gene sequence: CDR1 LGHDT, CDR2 YNNKEL (reference sequence). The CDR3 reads CASSQGGGYEQYF. The CDR3 nucleotides are TGTGCCAGCAGCCAAGGGGGCGGCTACGAGCAGTACTTC.

CDR3 amino acids: CASSGSGAETQYF. The CDR3 DNA reads as TGTGCCAGCAGCGGCTCAGGGGCGGAGACCCAGTACTTC. This chain links TRBV2 with TRBJ2-5; tentatively, D is TRBD1 (6 bases). Germline-derived CDR1 and CDR2 are SNHLY and FYNNEI. V gave up 6 bases and J gave up 5 bases, with 13 bases separating them. The CDR3 is made up of 13 amino acids.

The V gene is TRBV6-2 or TRBV6-3, the J gene TRBJ1-5; 9 bases agree with TRBD1. The CDR3 extends over 17 amino acids. V trimming: 2 bases; J trimming: 1 base; junction bases outside the gene matches: 6. From germline, CDR1 is MNHEY and CDR2 SVGEGT. CDR3 sequence: CASSYPKGTGSNQPQHF. CDR3 bases: TGTGCCAGCAGTTACCCGAAAGGGACAGGGAGCAATCAGCCCCAGCATTTT.

This clone has just one count. The V gene is TRBV3-1 (or the pseudogene TRBV3-2), the J gene TRBJ2-6; TRBD2 agrees at 10 bases. With V trimmed by 2 bases and J by 2 bases, 0 bases remained unmatched. The CDR3 is made up of 16 amino acids. Germline V gene sequence: CDR1 LGHDT, CDR2 YNNKEL (reference sequence). The CDR3 spells CASSQSGGAGANVLTF. CDR3 DNA: TGTGCCAGCAGCCAAAGCGGGGGGGCTGGGGCCAACGTCCTGACTTTC.

The chain links TRBV6-4 to TRBJ2-5; 11 bases line up with TRBD2. Unmatched junction bases numbered 6, after V lost 4 bases and J lost 5 bases. The CDR3 is 15 residues long. Per germline, CDR1 MRHNA and CDR2 SNTAGT. The CDR3, as DNA: TGTGCCAGCAGTGCCAGGACTAGCGGGTATGAGACCCAGTACTTC. This codes for CASSARTSGYETQYF.

This sequence joins TRBV11-3 and TRBJ1-6; the D gene is possibly TRBD1 (6 bases). V was cut by 9 bases and J by 3 bases, with 12 bases left in between. This CDR3 is built from 14 residues. Germline loops: CDR1 SGHNT, CDR2 YENEEA. The CDR3 here is CASKQGDYNSPLHF. In DNA, the CDR3 is TGTGCCAGTAAACAGGGAGACTATAATTCACCCCTCCACTTT.

The rearrangement uses TRBV6-5 and TRBJ1-2; TRBD1 matches at 7 bases. CDR1 MNHEY and CDR2 SVGAGI come from the germline V gene. Trimming at V came to 8 bases and at J to 2 bases, leaving 5 bases not matched to a gene. This CDR3 region has 13 residues. CDR3 coding DNA: TGTGCCAGCCGCGGACAGGCAAACTATGGCTACACCTTC. This gives the protein CASRGQANYGYTF.

V is TRBV2 and J is TRBJ1-2; TRBD1 aligns across 8 bases. The CDR3 totals 15 residues. Germline CDR1 SNHLY, CDR2 FYNNEI. V was clipped by 1 base and J by 1 base; unmatched bases: 2. Written as DNA, the CDR3 is TGTGCCAGCAGTGAAGGGACAGGGTTTAACTATGGCTACACCTTC. Protein: CASSEGTGFNYGYTF.

The gene calls are TRBV29-1 and TRBJ2-7, with D maybe TRBD1 (5 bases). Germline CDR1 and CDR2: SQVTM and ANQGSEA. V was shortened by 0 bases and J by 0 bases, with 15 bases between the two germline ends. The CDR3 sequence is 16 residues long. CDR3 sequence: CSVEDRAAFGSYEQYF. CDR3 nucleotides: TGCAGCGTTGAAGACAGGGCGGCGTTTGGCTCCTACGAGCAGTACTTC.

The chain couples TRBV6-2 or TRBV6-3 to TRBJ1-5; D gene uncertain. V was trimmed by 2 bases and J by 2 bases, leaving 7 bases between them. Germline CDR1 reads MNHEY; CDR2 reads SVGEGT. CDR3 length: 14 amino acids. This chain's CDR3 is CASSYRRGNQPQHF. In DNA, the CDR3 is TGTGCCAGCAGTTACAGGAGGGGCAATCAGCCCCAGCATTTT.

The chain couples TRBV7-2 to TRBJ1-4, with D perhaps matching TRBD1 (6 bases). This CDR3 has 14 residues. V was cut by 6 bases and J by 3 bases, with 11 bases left in between. Germline V gene lookup returns CDR1 SGHTA and CDR2 FQGNSA. CDR3 region: CASSSWGPNEKLFF. CDR3 coding DNA: TGTGCCAGCAGTTCATGGGGGCCTAATGAAAAACTGTTTTTT. Looking up the rest from reference TRBV7-2 and TRBJ1-4 gives the full variable domain: GAGVSQSPSNKVTEKGKDVELRCDPISGHTALYWYRQSLGQGLEFLIYFQGNSAPDKSGLPSDRFSAERTGGSVSTLTIQRTQQEDSAVYLCASSSWGPNEKLFFGSGTQLSVL.

The genes are TRBV18 and TRBJ1-1; a possible D gene is TRBD1 (6 bases). The CDR3 has 13 amino acids. Per germline, CDR1 KGHSH and CDR2 LQKENI. V was cut by 5 bases and J by 3 bases, with 10 bases left in between. The CDR3 spells CASSTAGDTEAFF. CDR3 nucleotides: TGTGCCAGCTCAACTGCAGGGGACACTGAAGCTTTCTTT.

The rearrangement uses TRBV6-5 and TRBJ1-1, with a possible D match to TRBD1 (5 bases). This CDR3 comprises 16 residues. CDR1 MNHEY and CDR2 SVGAGI come from the germline V gene. The V end lost 0 bases, the J end lost 6 bases, and 17 bases lay between the germline ends. The DNA for the CDR3 is TGTGCCAGCAGTTACTCGTTTTCTTCAGGGATCGCTGAAGCTTTCTTT. This encodes CASSYSFSSGIAEAFF.

Of note for this clone: The sample holds other DNA sequences that translate to the same CDR3. The rearrangement uses TRBV27 and TRBJ2-4; no firm D call. Germline assignment: CDR1 MNHEY and CDR2 SMNVEV (reference sequence). The ends were cut back, 5 bases at V and 0 bases at J, with 5 bases in the middle. This CDR3 has 13 residues. CDR3: CASSPLAKNIQYF. The CDR3 nucleotides are TGTGCCAGCAGTCCACTAGCCAAAAACATTCAGTACTTC.

Only a few counts were recorded for this clone. The rearrangement uses TRBV2 and TRBJ1-1, with TRBD1 as a possible D gene (5 bases). The CDR3 has 14 residues. Germline CDR1 reads SNHLY; CDR2 reads FYNNEI. V lost 3 bases and J 3 bases, leaving 11 bases between the germline ends. In DNA, the CDR3 is TGTGCCAGCAGTGATTTACGGGGGGACACTGAAGCTTTCTTT. Protein product: CASSDLRGDTEAFF. Full variable domain (remainder filled in from reference TRBV2 and TRBJ1-1): EPEVTQTPSHQVTQMGQEVILRCVPISNHLYFYWYRQILGQKVEFLVSFYNNEISEKSEIFDDQFSVERPDGSNFTLKIRSTKLEDSAMYFCASSDLRGDTEAFFGQGTRLTVV.

This sequence joins TRBV19 and TRBJ2-2, with 9 bases aligning to TRBD1. Germline V lookup: CDR1 LNHDA, CDR2 SQIVND (reference sequence). This CDR3 contains 16 residues. V was pared by 3 bases and J by 4 bases, with 6 bases of the junction left unmatched. The CDR3 region is CASSIGTGLATGELFF. The CDR3 bases are TGTGCCAGTAGTATCGGGACAGGGCTAGCCACCGGGGAGCTGTTTTTT. The full variable domain, rest sourced from reference TRBV19 and TRBJ2-2, is DGGITQSPKYLFRKEGQNVTLSCEQNLNHDAMYWYRQDPGQGLRLIYYSQIVNDFQKGDIAEGYSVSREKKESFPLTVTSAQKNPTAFYLCASSIGTGLATGELFFGEGSRLTVL.

V gene TRBV12-3 or TRBV12-4 combines with J gene TRBJ1-6; 7 bases fit TRBD1. V dropped 7 bases and J dropped 8; count of bases not matched to a gene: 2. This CDR3 comprises 12 residues. CDR3 DNA: TGTGCCAGCAACACAGGGGATTCACCCCTCCACTTT. It specifies CASNTGDSPLHF.

Only a few counts were recorded for this clone. The genes are TRBV18 and TRBJ2-3, with D perhaps matching TRBD1 (6 bases). The germline gives CDR1 KGHSH, CDR2 LQKENI. Trimming took 3 bases from V and 7 from J, leaving 11 bases between them. This CDR3 comprises 13 residues. This chain's CDR3 is CASSPTGGNTQYF. DNA of the CDR3: TGTGCCAGCTCACCGACAGGTGGCAATACGCAGTATTTT.

The chain has TRBV7-8 and TRBJ2-2, with D possibly TRBD2 on 6 matching bases. Germline V gene lookup returns CDR1 SGHVS and CDR2 FQNEAQ. V was trimmed by 2 bases and J by 1 base, leaving 11 bases between them. CDR3 length: 16 amino acids. Here the CDR3 DNA reads TGTGCCAGCAGCTTAAGGCCGGGACTGAACACCGGGGAGCTGTTTTTT. Its translation is CASSLRPGLNTGELFF. Supplemented by reference TRBV7-8 and TRBJ2-2, the full variable domain reads GAGVSQSPRYKVAKRGQDVALRCDPISGHVSLFWYQQALGQGPEFLTYFQNEAQLDKSGLPSDRFFAERPEGSVSTLKIQRTQQEDSAVYLCASSLRPGLNTGELFFGEGSRLTVL.

CDR3 coding DNA: TGTGCCAGCAGCCCGGACTTGAGGGGAGGGTACTCCGAGCAGTACGTC. This translates into CASSPDLRGGYSEQYV. The chain joins TRBV5-6 to TRBJ2-7, with TRBD2 matching over 7 bases. The germline V gene encodes CDR1 SGHDT and CDR2 YYEEEE. V trimming: 4 bases; J trimming: 6 bases; junction bases outside the gene matches: 16. The CDR3 contains 16 residues.

This rearrangement joins TRBV5-1 to TRBJ2-7; D unclear. CDR1 is SGHRS and CDR2 is YFSETQ in the germline V gene. The CDR3 is 17 residues long. The ends were cut back, 0 bases at V and 4 bases at J, with 20 bases in the middle. CDR3 region: CASSLVSSPGVSYEQYF. CDR3 nucleotides: TGCGCCAGCAGCTTGGTTTCAAGCCCAGGTGTATCTTACGAGCAGTACTTC.

The genes are TRBV27 and TRBJ1-2; possible D gene TRBD1, 6 bases. Trimming pared 5 bases from V and 4 bases from J, leaving 14 bases between. The CDR3 runs to 14 residues. Germline V gene data show CDR1 as MNHEY and CDR2 as SMNVEV (reference sequence). Here the CDR3 DNA reads TGTGCCAGCAGTGCCGGACAGAGATCCTATGGCTACACCTTC. Encoded protein: CASSAGQRSYGYTF.